This T cell receptor (beta chain) is from a study of OX40 agonist ivuxolimab in advanced cancers. Study at large: Hepatocellular carcinoma, melanoma, renal cell or head and neck cancer was diagnosed in the dose-escalation patients. Cohort: 65% to 90% men, mean age around 60, aged roughly 23 to 79. Study-level results: Among T cells, CD8+ cells averaged more expanded clones than CD4+ cells.

Clones were sequenced by immunoSEQ multiplex PCR, and TCRdb holds only the in-frame ones, with some missing. Among about 36,000 clones listed, approximately 90% were seen once. A word on this clone: What it binds is not known.

Sequenced here: CD4+ or CD8+ T cells sorted from blood, sampled in a trial of the OX40 agonist ivuxolimab. This TCR came from an adult with an advanced solid tumor such as melanoma, head and neck, liver or kidney cancer.

The CDR3 reads CASSEVQGIFGNSPLHF. For the CDR3, the DNA is TGTGCCAGCAGTGAAGTACAGGGCATCTTTGGTAATTCACCCCTCCACTTT. V is TRBV6-1 and J is TRBJ1-6, with a possible D match to TRBD1 (6 bases). Germline V gene sequence: CDR1 MNHNS, CDR2 SASEGT. The CDR3 is made up of 17 amino acids. Trimming took 1 base from V and 6 from J, leaving 16 bases between them.